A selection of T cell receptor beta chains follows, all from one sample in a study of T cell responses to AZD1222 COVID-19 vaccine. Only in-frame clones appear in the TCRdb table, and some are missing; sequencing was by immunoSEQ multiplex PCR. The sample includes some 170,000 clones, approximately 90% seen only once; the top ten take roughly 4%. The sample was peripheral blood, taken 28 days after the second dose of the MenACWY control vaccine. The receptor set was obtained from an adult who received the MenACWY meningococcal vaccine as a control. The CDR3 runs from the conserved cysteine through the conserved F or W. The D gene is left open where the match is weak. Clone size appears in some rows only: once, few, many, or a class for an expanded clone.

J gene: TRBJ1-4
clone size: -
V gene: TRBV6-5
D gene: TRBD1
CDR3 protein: CASRSGGLNEKLFF
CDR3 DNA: TGTGCCAGCAGGTCAGGGGGCCTTAATGAAAAACTGTTTTTT

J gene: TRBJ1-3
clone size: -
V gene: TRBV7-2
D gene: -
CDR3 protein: CASSLEGRGTGNTIYF
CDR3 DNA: TGTGCCAGCAGCTTAGAAGGCCGGGGGACGGGAAACACCATATATTTT

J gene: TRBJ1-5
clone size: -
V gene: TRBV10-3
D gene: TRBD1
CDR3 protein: CAINTDRDQPQHF
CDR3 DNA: TGTGCCATCAACACCGACAGGGATCAGCCCCAGCATTTT

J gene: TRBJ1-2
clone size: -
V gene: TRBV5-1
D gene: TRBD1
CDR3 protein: CASRQTGDYTF
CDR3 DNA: TGCGCCAGTCGACAAACAGGGGACTACACCTTC

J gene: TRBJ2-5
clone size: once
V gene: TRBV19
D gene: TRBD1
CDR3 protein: CASSPGTGVSETQYF
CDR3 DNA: TGTGCCAGTAGTCCCGGGACAGGGGTCTCCGAGACCCAGTACTTC

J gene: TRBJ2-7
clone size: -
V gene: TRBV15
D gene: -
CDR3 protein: CATSRDLGGGHEQYF
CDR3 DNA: TGTGCCACCAGCAGAGACCTAGGCGGGGGCCACGAGCAGTACTTC

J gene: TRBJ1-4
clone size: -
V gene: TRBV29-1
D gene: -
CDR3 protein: CSTGATSGTNEKLFF
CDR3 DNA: TGCAGCACCGGGGCTACAAGCGGAACTAATGAAAAACTGTTTTTT

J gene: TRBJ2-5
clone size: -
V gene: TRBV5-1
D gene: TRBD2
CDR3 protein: CASGGLAAQETQYF
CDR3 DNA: TGCGCCAGTGGAGGACTAGCGGCCCAAGAGACCCAGTACTTC

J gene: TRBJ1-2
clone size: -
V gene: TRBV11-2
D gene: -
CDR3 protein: CASSFLGEYGYTF
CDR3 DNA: TGTGCCAGCAGCTTCCTGGGGGAATATGGCTACACCTTC

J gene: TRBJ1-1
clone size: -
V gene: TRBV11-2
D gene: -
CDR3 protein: CASSLGAGPGTEAFF
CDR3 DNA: TGTGCCAGCAGCTTAGGCGCGGGGCCGGGCACTGAAGCTTTCTTT

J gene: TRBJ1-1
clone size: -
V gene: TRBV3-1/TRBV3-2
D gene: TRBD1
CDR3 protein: CASSLGQGAFF
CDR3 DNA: TGTGCCAGCAGCCTGGGACAGGGAGCTTTCTTT

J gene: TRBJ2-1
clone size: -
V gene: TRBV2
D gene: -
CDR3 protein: CASSQRLSYNEQFF
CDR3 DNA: TGTGCCAGCAGTCAACGACTCAGCTACAATGAGCAGTTCTTC

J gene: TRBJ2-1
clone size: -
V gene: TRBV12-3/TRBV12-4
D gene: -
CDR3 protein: CASSQGRPNEQFF
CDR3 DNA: TGTGCCAGCAGCCAAGGACGGCCCAATGAGCAGTTCTTC

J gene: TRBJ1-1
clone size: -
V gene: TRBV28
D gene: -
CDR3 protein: CASRPSTLLNTEAFF
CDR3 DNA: TGTGCCAGCAGACCTTCCACTCTACTGAACACTGAAGCTTTCTTT

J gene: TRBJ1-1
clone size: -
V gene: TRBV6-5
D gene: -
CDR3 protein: CASTQDSGGITEAFF
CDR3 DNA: TGTGCCAGCACCCAGGACAGCGGGGGTATCACTGAAGCTTTCTTT

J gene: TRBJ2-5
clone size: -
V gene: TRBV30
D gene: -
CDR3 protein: CACFGEETQYF
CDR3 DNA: TGTGCCTGTTTCGGGGAAGAGACCCAGTACTTC

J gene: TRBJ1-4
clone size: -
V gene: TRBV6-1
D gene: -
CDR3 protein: CASSEVGLHEKLFF
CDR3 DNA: TGTGCCAGCAGTGAAGTCGGACTCCATGAAAAACTGTTTTTT

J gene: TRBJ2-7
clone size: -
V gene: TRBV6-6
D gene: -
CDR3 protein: CASSREIGGNVYEQYF
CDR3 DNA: TGTGCCAGCAGTAGAGAAATCGGGGGAAACGTTTACGAGCAGTACTTC

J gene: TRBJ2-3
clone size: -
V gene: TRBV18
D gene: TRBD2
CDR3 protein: CASSNRDYLSDTQYF
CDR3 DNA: TGTGCCAGCTCAAACCGGGACTACTTATCTGATACGCAGTATTTT

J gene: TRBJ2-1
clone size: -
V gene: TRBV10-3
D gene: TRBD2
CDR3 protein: CAISLGTSGYNEQFF
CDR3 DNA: TGTGCCATTTCCCTCGGGACTAGCGGTTACAATGAGCAGTTCTTC

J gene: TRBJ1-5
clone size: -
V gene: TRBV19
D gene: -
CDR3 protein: CASRQLNQPQHF
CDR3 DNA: TGTGCCAGTAGACAGCTCAATCAGCCCCAGCATTTT

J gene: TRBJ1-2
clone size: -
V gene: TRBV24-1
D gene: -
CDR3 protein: CATSDPGHYGGYTF
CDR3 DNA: TGTGCCACCAGTGACCCTGGACATTACGGTGGCTACACCTTC

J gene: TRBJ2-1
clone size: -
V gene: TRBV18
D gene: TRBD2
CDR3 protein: CASSPGLASEQFF
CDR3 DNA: TGTGCCAGCTCACCAGGACTAGCGAGTGAGCAGTTCTTC

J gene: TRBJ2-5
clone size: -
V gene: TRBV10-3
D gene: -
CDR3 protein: CAISESVDHQETQYF
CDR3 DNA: TGTGCCATCAGTGAGTCGGTGGACCACCAAGAGACCCAGTACTTC

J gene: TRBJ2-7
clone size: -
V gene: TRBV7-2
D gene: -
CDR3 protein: CASSPWTKGTYEQYF
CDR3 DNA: TGTGCCAGCAGCCCCTGGACAAAGGGTACCTACGAGCAGTACTTC

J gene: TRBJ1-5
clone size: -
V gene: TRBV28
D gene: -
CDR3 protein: CASSLEGISSNQPQHF
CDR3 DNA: TGTGCCAGCAGTTTGGAGGGGATATCGAGCAATCAGCCCCAGCATTTT

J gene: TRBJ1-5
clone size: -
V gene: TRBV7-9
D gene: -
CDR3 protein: CASRQGNQPQHF
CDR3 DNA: TGTGCCAGCAGACAGGGCAATCAGCCCCAGCATTTT

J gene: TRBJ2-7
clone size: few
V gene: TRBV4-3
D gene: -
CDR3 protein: CASSQVLGISSYEQYF
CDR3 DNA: TGCGCCAGCAGCCAAGTATTGGGGATAAGCTCCTACGAGCAGTACTTC

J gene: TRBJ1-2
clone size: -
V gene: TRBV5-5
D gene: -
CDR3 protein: CASSLQGPNYGYTF
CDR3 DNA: TGTGCCAGCAGCCTGCAGGGACCTAACTATGGCTACACCTTC

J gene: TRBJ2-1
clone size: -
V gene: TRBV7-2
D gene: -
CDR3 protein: CASRPLGRSYNEQFF
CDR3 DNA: TGTGCCAGCAGGCCTTTGGGGCGTAGCTACAATGAGCAGTTCTTC

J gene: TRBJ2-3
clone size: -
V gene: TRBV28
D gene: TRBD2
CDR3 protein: CASSSSGRAQDTQYF
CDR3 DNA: TGTGCCAGCAGTTCTAGCGGGAGGGCCCAAGATACGCAGTATTTT

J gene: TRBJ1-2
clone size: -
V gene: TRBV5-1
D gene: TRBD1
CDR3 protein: CASSLGQGANPYGYTF
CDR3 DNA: TGCGCCAGCAGCTTGGGACAGGGGGCTAACCCCTATGGCTACACCTTC

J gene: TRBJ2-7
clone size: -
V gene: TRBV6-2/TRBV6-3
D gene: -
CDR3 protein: CASSYFAGHLLTREQYF
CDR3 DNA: TGTGCCAGCAGTTACTTCGCAGGTCATCTATTAACGAGGGAGCAGTACTTC

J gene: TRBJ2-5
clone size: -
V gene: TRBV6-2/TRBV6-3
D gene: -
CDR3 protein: CASSQRAYYQETQYF
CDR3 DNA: TGTGCCAGCAGCCAAAGGGCGTATTACCAAGAGACCCAGTACTTC

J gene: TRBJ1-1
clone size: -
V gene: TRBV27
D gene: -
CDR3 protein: CASSLTSNTEAFF
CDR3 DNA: TGTGCCAGCAGTTTGACCTCGAACACTGAAGCTTTCTTT

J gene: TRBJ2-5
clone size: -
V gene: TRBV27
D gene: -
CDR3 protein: CASSPWGQETQYF
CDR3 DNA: TGTGCCAGCAGTCCATGGGGACAAGAGACCCAGTACTTC

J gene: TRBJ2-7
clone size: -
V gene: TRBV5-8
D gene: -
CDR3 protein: CASRTSGEQYF
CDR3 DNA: TGTGCCAGCAGGACCTCAGGCGAGCAGTACTTC

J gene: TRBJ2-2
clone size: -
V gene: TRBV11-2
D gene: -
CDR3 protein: CASSRVNTGELFF
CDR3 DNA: TGTGCCAGCAGCCGTGTAAACACCGGGGAGCTGTTTTTT

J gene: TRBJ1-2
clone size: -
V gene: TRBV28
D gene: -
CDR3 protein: CASSSRRANYGYTF
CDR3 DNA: TGTGCCAGCAGCTCCCGCAGGGCGAACTATGGCTACACCTTC

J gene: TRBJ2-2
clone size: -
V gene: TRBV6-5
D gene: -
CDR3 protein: CASLSGRGTGELFF
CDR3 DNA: TGTGCCAGCTTGAGTGGGAGAGGGACCGGGGAGCTGTTTTTT

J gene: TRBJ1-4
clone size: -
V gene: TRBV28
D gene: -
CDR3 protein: CASSSRSTNEKLFF
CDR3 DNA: TGTGCCAGCAGTTCACGGTCCACTAATGAAAAACTGTTTTTT

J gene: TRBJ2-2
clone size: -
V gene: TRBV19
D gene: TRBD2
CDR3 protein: CASSRVRRGAGELFF
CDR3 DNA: TGTGCCAGTAGTCGAGTTCGACGGGGGGCCGGGGAGCTGTTTTTT

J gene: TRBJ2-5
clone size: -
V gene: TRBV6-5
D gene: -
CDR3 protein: CASSYARAAETQYF
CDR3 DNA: TGTGCCAGCAGTTACGCCAGGGCAGCGGAGACCCAGTACTTC

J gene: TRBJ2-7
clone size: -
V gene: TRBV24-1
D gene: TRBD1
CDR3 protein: CATSDSGTGAYEQYF
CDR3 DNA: TGTGCCACCAGTGACTCCGGGACAGGGGCCTACGAGCAGTACTTC